This T cell receptor (beta chain) is from a study of T cell changes during pregnancy in multiple sclerosis. V was trimmed by 5 bases and J by 2 bases, leaving 13 bases between them. The germline CDR1 and CDR2 sequences are MNHEY and SVGAGI. The CDR3 consists of 15 residues. TCRdb keeps only in-frame clones here, not all; method: immunoSEQ multiplex PCR. The sample contains some 57,000 clones, about nine tenths of which appear only once. The sample consisted of CD4+ T cells from peripheral blood mononuclear cells, taken in the first trimester of pregnancy. The TCR was taken from a female donor with multiple sclerosis, enrolled in a pregnancy study. V is TRBV6-5 and J is TRBJ2-1; D is perhaps TRBD1 (6 bases). Here the CDR3 DNA reads TGTGCCAGCAGTATATCGACAGGTCCCTACAATGAGCAGTTCTTC. Protein sequence: CASSISTGPYNEQFF.